The 11 T cell receptor beta chains given below trace back to one sample, sequenced in a study of blood T cell dynamics during melanoma immunotherapy. Sequenced by immunoSEQ multiplex PCR; TCRdb stores in-frame clones only, minus some. The sample contains some 10,000 clones, about 88% of which appear only once. Described time point: pre-treatment baseline. The sequencing used blood, collected from a patient treated with checkpoint blockade. The receptors come from a human donor with melanoma.

The CDR3 nucleotides read TGTGCCAGCAGCGTGACAGGAAACTATGGCTACACCTTC. Translated, it gives CASSVTGNYGYTF. The chain combines TRBV9 with TRBJ1-2; a possible D gene is TRBD1 (6 bases). The CDR3 contains 13 residues. Trimming removed 2 bases at V and 2 bases at J, with 7 bases between. Germline CDR1 and CDR2: SGDLS and YYNGEE.

The rearrangement joins TRBV18 to TRBJ1-1; 7 positions match TRBD1. The CDR3 runs to 15 residues. Trimming removed 3 bases from V and 1 base from J; junction bases left unmatched: 5. CDR1 and CDR2 from the germline V gene are KGHSH and LQKENI. DNA of the CDR3: TGTGCCAGCTCACCTCCGGACAGGCGGAACACTGAAGCTTTCTTT. This codes for CASSPPDRRNTEAFF.

CDR3 amino acids: CASSYSDRGLSAFF. The CDR3 DNA reads TGTGCCAGCAGTTACTCGGACAGGGGGCTTTCGGCTTTCTTT. This chain links TRBV6-6 with TRBJ1-1, with 11 nucleotides matching TRBD1. V was clipped by 0 bases and J by 11 bases; unmatched bases: 5. Germline CDR1 is MNHNY and CDR2 is SVGAGI (reference sequence). This CDR3 is built from 14 residues.

This sequence joins TRBV19 and TRBJ1-1; D gene unclear. The V end lost 5 bases, the J end lost 1 base, and 14 bases lay between the germline ends. This CDR3 has 15 residues. Germline CDR1 and CDR2: LNHDA and SQIVND (reference sequence). Written as DNA, the CDR3 is TGTGCCAGTAGTGCGTTGGAGGGCCGGAACACTGAAGCTTTCTTT. This sequence encodes CASSALEGRNTEAFF.

The DNA for the CDR3 is TGTGCCAGCAGCCAGGGGGGGGAGGATCAGCCCCAGCATTTT. It translates to CASSQGGEDQPQHF. J is TRBJ1-5 and V is TRBV5-8; 7 bases fit TRBD1. This CDR3 is built from 14 residues. Germline V gene lookup returns CDR1 SGHTS and CDR2 YDEGEE. The J segment lost 5 bases and the V segment lost 4 bases, leaving 6 bases of the junction unmatched.

A few counts support this clone. V usage is TRBV13 and J usage is TRBJ2-7; a possible D gene is TRBD2 (6 bases). Germline CDR1 PRHDT, CDR2 FYEKMQ (reference sequence). This CDR3 has 16 amino acids. Trimming cost V 2 bases and J 1 base, with 15 bases left between them. Here the CDR3 DNA reads TGTGCCAGCAGCTTATCGATGGAGGGCCAGTCCTACGAGCAGTACTTC. As protein: CASSLSMEGQSYEQYF.

The rearrangement joins TRBV5-1 to TRBJ1-1; D possibly corresponds to TRBD1 (5 bases). The ends were cut back, 3 bases at V and 1 base at J, with 16 bases in the middle. The CDR3 has 16 amino acids. Germline V gene sequence: CDR1 SGHRS, CDR2 YFSETQ. The CDR3 region is CASSWESGRANTEAFF. DNA for the CDR3: TGCGCCAGCAGCTGGGAATCGGGACGGGCGAACACTGAAGCTTTCTTT.

This clone was seen only once. The V gene is TRBV5-1, the J gene TRBJ1-5; no definite D call. The V and J ends lost 0 bases and 3 bases respectively, with 7 bases between them. The CDR3 spans 14 residues. CDR1 is SGHRS, CDR2 YFSETQ, per germline. The CDR3 region is CASSLGSYNQPQHF. The CDR3 coding sequence is TGCGCCAGCAGCTTGGGGTCATACAATCAGCCCCAGCATTTT.

This clone was seen just once. The gene calls are TRBV2 and TRBJ2-7, with no clear D. Germline V gene lookup returns CDR1 SNHLY and CDR2 FYNNEI. This CDR3 comprises 14 residues. V lost 3 bases and J lost 2, with 11 bases in between. CDR3 region: CASSEGYPPYEQYF. The CDR3 coding sequence is TGTGCCAGCAGTGAGGGCTACCCCCCCTACGAGCAGTACTTC.

This chain links TRBV7-3 with TRBJ2-2, with unresolved D. Looked up from germline, CDR1 is SGHTA and CDR2 is FQGTGA. V was clipped by 3 bases and J by 7 bases, with 9 bases between them. The CDR3 length is 13 residues. The CDR3 sequence: CASSLLTGGELFF. The CDR3 region has the DNA TGTGCCAGCAGCTTGCTTACTGGCGGGGAGCTGTTTTTT.

The V call is TRBV2, the J call TRBJ2-3, with a tentative D call TRBD2 (6 bases). The CDR3 has 15 amino acids. The germline V and J ends were trimmed by 8 bases and 5 bases, with 20 bases remaining between them. CDR1 is SNHLY and CDR2 is FYNNEI in the germline V gene. CDR3 loop: CASPGAGLKVDTQYF. CDR3 in DNA: TGTGCCAGCCCTGGGGCGGGACTCAAGGTAGATACGCAGTATTTT. Using reference TRBV2 and TRBJ2-3 for the parts outside the CDR3, the full variable domain is EPEVTQTPSHQVTQMGQEVILRCVPISNHLYFYWYRQILGQKVEFLVSFYNNEISEKSEIFDDQFSVERPDGSNFTLKIRSTKLEDSAMYFCASPGAGLKVDTQYFGPGTRLTVL.